Below, one T cell receptor beta chain is given with its context. The record originates from a study of blood T cell repertoires in COVID-19. The protocol was immunoSEQ multiplex PCR, while the TCRdb copy is restricted to in-frame clones and leaves out a portion. The data contain about 200,000 clones, roughly 83% of them singletons. V was pared by 2 bases and J by 2 bases, with 5 bases of the junction left unmatched. The length of the CDR3 is 15 residues. Germline V gene lookup returns CDR1 SGDLS and CDR2 YYNGEE. Grouping used clinical history reported by participants in a survey and questionnaire. This sequence joins TRBV9 and TRBJ2-7; 9 nucleotides line up with TRBD2. This TCR was sampled from a man aged 40-55 years with acute COVID-19. Material: PBMCs or T cells enriched from blood (not recorded which). CDR3 in amino acids: CASSVGLASTYEQYF. The CDR3 DNA reads TGTGCCAGCAGCGTCGGACTAGCGTCGACCTACGAGCAGTACTTC.